The 3 T cell receptor beta chains listed next were all sequenced from one sample in a study of T-cell reconstitution after alpha-beta-depleted transplantation in children (dated by TCRdb to the mid-2010s). Library preparation was by PCR. Sequencing was performed on an Illumina HiSeq 2500. TCR library preparation used molecular barcoding, with unique molecular identifiers applied to normalize quantification of the TCRbeta repertoire. The public reads were reprocessed in TCRdb via fastp at Q25 and MiXCR, keeping in-frame beta chains. Rows merge per CDR3 protein into single entries with the most common DNA and genes. In this sample the table shows around 600,000 distinct CDR3 sequences, about 10% of which occur a single time. The leading ten clones occupy 4% of the sample. Sample: PBMCs from the stem cell graft donor, taken from the stem cell graft. The receptors shown here come from a human donor who donated a stem cell graft to a child with acute myeloid leukemia.

In this sample, this clonotype turned up a few times. The V and J genes are TRBV7-9 and TRBJ2-5; the D gene could be TRBD1 or TRBD2 (7 bases each). The germline V gene has CDR1 SEHNR and CDR2 FQNEAQ (reference sequence). V lost 5 bases, J lost 5 bases, and 24 bases lay in between. The CDR3 covers 17 residues. The CDR3 DNA reads TGTGCCAGCAGCGAAACCGCGGGAGACCCAGGGGGGGAGACCCAGTACTTC. Amino acid sequence: CASSETAGDPGGETQYF.

This clonotype has just a few counts. This chain uses TRBV7-2 with TRBJ1-1; the D gene is possibly TRBD1 (5 bases). The V end lost 5 bases, the J end lost 4 bases, and 14 bases lay between the germline ends. Per germline, CDR1 SGHTA and CDR2 FQGNSA. This CDR3 is built from 14 residues. The DNA for the CDR3 is TGTGCCAGCAGCCCAATTGGGGGATCCACTGAAGCTTTCTTT. Its protein is CASSPIGGSTEAFF.

Remarks on this clonotype: A read error may produce the germline difference seen at one junction end. DNA for the CDR3: TGTGCCAGCAGCCCCGGGCTCCTGGGAGTTTCCGGGGAGCTGTTTTTT. As protein: CASSPGLLGVSGELFF. The chain employs TRBV4-1 and TRBJ2-2; a possible D gene is TRBD2 (5 bases). There are 16 residues in the CDR3. CDR1 MGHRA and CDR2 YSYEKL come from the germline V gene.